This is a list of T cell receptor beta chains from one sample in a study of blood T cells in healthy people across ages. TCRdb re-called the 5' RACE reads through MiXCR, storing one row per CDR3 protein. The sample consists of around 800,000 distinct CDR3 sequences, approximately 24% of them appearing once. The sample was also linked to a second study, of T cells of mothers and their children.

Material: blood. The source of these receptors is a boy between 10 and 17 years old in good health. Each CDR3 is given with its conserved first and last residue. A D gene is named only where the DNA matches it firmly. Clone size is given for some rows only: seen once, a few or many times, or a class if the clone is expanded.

CDR3aa: CASSPPGPGRRNEQYF
CDR3nt: TGTGCCAGCAGTCCACCGGGGCCAGGGAGAAGGAACGAGCAGTACTTC
j_gene: TRBJ2-7
d_gene: -
abundance: -
v_gene: TRBV6-1

CDR3aa: CSAREWRETQYF
CDR3nt: TGCAGCGCCCGCGAATGGAGGGAGACCCAGTACTTC
j_gene: TRBJ2-5
d_gene: -
abundance: -
v_gene: TRBV29-1

CDR3aa: CASQGAGRNTGELFF
CDR3nt: TGTGCCAGCCAGGGGGCAGGACGAAACACCGGGGAGCTGTTTTTT
j_gene: TRBJ2-2
d_gene: TRBD1
abundance: few
v_gene: TRBV2

CDR3aa: CASSLSYGGTGELFF
CDR3nt: TGTGCCAGCAGCTTATCATATGGGGGCACCGGGGAGCTGTTTTTT
j_gene: TRBJ2-2
d_gene: -
abundance: few
v_gene: TRBV7-9

CDR3aa: CSAPVKGALGYTF
CDR3nt: TGCAGTGCTCCCGTCAAGGGGGCTCTCGGCTACACCTTC
j_gene: TRBJ1-2
d_gene: TRBD1
abundance: -
v_gene: TRBV20-1

CDR3aa: CASSQTGQAAYEQYF
CDR3nt: TGCGCCAGCAGCCAAACGGGACAGGCGGCCTACGAGCAGTACTTC
j_gene: TRBJ2-7
d_gene: TRBD1
abundance: few
v_gene: TRBV4-1

CDR3aa: CASRDPGSNYGYTF
CDR3nt: TGTGCCAGCAGAGACCCCGGGAGTAACTATGGCTACACCTTC
j_gene: TRBJ1-2
d_gene: -
abundance: -
v_gene: TRBV6-5

CDR3aa: CASSPWGLRGPETQYF
CDR3nt: TGCGCCAGCAGCCCTTGGGGCCTAAGAGGCCCAGAGACCCAGTACTTC
j_gene: TRBJ2-5
d_gene: -
abundance: few
v_gene: TRBV4-1

CDR3aa: CAISDGVSGYSGANALTF
CDR3nt: TGTGCCATCAGTGATGGTGTTAGCGGTTACTCTGGGGCCAACGCCCTGACTTTC
j_gene: TRBJ2-6
d_gene: -
abundance: few
v_gene: TRBV10-3

CDR3aa: CASSAGLAGPGAQYF
CDR3nt: TGTGCCAGCAGCGCCGGACTAGCGGGGCCCGGGGCCCAGTACTTC
j_gene: TRBJ2-5
d_gene: TRBD2
abundance: -
v_gene: TRBV5-5